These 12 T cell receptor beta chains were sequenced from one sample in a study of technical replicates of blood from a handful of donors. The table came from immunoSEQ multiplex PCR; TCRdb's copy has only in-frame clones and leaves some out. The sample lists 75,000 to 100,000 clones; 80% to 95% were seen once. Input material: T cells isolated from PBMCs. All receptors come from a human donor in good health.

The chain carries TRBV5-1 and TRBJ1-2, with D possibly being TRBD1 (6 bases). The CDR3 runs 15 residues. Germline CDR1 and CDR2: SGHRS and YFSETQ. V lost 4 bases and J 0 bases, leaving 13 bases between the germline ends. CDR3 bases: TGCGCCAGCAGCAGGGGGACGGAAGCTAACTATGGCTACACCTTC. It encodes CASSRGTEANYGYTF.

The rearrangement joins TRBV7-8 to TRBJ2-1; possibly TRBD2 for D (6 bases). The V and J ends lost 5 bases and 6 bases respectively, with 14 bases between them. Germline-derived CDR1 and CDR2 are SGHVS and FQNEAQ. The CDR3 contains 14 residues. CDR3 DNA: TGTGCCAGCAGCGTCCGGGACTCGTCCAATGAGCAGTTCTTC. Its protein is CASSVRDSSNEQFF.

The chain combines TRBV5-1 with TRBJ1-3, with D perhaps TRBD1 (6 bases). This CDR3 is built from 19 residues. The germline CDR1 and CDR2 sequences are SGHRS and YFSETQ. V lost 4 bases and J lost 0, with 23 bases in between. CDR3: CASSLDQRVQGYSGNTIYF. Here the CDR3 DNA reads TGCGCCAGCAGCCTCGATCAGAGGGTACAGGGCTACTCTGGAAACACCATATATTTT. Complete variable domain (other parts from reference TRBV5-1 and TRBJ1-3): KAGVTQTPRYLIKTRGQQVTLSCSPISGHRSVSWYQQTPGQGLQFLFEYFSETQRNKGNFPGRFSGRQFSNSRSEMNVSTLELGDSALYLCASSLDQRVQGYSGNTIYFGEGSWLTVV.

In nucleotides, the CDR3 is TGTGCCAGCAGCCCCTCACCCTCGGTTACTAGTTCAACAGATACGCAGTATTTT. It translates to CASSPSPSVTSSTDTQYF. The chain is built from TRBV9 and TRBJ2-3; perhaps TRBD2 as D (5 bases). Per germline, CDR1 SGDLS and CDR2 YYNGEE. This CDR3 has 18 residues. Between the trimmed V and J ends, which lost 4 bases and 3 bases, there was a span of 24 bases.

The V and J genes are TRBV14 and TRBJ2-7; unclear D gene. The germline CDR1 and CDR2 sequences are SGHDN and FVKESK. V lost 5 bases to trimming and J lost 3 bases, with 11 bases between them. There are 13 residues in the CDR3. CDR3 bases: TGTGCCAGCAGCTCCCTCTCCGGCTACGAGCAGTACTTC. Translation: CASSSLSGYEQYF.

CDR3 residues: CSVKWGGRNEKLFF. DNA of the CDR3: TGCAGCGTTAAGTGGGGGGGGAGGAATGAAAAACTGTTTTTT. This chain links TRBV29-1 with TRBJ1-4, with TRBD1 as a possible D gene (5 bases). In germline, CDR1 is SQVTM, CDR2 ANQGSEA. This CDR3 has 14 amino acids. V lost 5 bases to trimming and J lost 5 bases, with 15 bases between them.

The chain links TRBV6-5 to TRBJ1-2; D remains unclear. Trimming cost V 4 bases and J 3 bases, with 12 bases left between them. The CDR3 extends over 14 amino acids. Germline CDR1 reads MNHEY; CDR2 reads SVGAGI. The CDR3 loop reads CASSLGRTDYGYTF. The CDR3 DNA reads TGTGCCAGCAGTTTAGGACGGACTGACTATGGCTACACCTTC.

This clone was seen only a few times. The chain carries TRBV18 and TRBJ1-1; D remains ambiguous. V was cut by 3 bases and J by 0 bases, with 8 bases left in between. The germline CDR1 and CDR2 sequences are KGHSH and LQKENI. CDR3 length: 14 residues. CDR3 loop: CASSPATVNTEAFF. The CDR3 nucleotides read TGTGCCAGCTCACCGGCAACAGTGAACACTGAAGCTTTCTTT.

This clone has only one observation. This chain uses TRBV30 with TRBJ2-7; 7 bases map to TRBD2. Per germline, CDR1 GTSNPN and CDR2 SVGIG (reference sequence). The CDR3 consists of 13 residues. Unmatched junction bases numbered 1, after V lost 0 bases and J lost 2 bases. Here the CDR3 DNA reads TGTGCCTGGAGTGTCAGCGGGGCCTACGAGCAGTACTTC. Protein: CAWSVSGAYEQYF.

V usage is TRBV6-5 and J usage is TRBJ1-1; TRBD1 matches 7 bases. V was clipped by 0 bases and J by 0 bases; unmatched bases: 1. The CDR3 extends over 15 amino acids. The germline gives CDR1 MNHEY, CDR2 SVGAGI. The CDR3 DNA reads TGTGCCAGCAGTTACTCTGGACAGGTGAACACTGAAGCTTTCTTT. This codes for CASSYSGQVNTEAFF.

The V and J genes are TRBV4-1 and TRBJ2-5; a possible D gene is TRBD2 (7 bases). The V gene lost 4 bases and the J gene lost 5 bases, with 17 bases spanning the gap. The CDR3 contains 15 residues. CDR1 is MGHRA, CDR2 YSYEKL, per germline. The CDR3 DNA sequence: TGCGCCAGCAGCCCGGGTAGGGGGGGGAGGGAGACCCAGTACTTC. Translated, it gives CASSPGRGGRETQYF.

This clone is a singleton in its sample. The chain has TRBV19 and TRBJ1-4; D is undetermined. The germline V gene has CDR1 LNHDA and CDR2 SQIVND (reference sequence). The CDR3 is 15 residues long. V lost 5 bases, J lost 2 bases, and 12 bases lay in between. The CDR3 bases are TGTGCCAGTAGTCCCGGGATAGCTACTAATGAAAAACTGTTTTTT. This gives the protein CASSPGIATNEKLFF. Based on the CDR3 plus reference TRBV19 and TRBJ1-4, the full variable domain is DGGITQSPKYLFRKEGQNVTLSCEQNLNHDAMYWYRQDPGQGLRLIYYSQIVNDFQKGDIAEGYSVSREKKESFPLTVTSAQKNPTAFYLCASSPGIATNEKLFFGSGTQLSVL.